Below are 21 T cell receptor beta chains sequenced from a single sample in a study of cytomegalovirus exposure and HLA in healthy donors. Amplification used 60 Vbeta primers and 13 Jbeta primers. TCRdb's copy holds only in-frame clones and misses some; the assay was immunoSEQ multiplex PCR. Among around 100,000 clones listed, around four fifths were seen once. Sequencing was done on a sample of PBMCs. Receptors were obtained from a man aged 35 to 55 in good health and CMV-seronegative.

A remark on this clone: Other DNA sequences in this specimen translate into the identical CDR3. V and J are TRBV7-9 and TRBJ2-7; D is unclear. This CDR3 contains 12 residues. In germline, CDR1 is SEHNR, CDR2 FQNEAQ (reference sequence). V lost 1 base to trimming and J lost 4 bases, with 5 bases between them. The CDR3 nucleotides are TGTGCCAGCAGCTTAGGTTCTTACGAGCAGTACTTC. It translates to CASSLGSYEQYF. Looking up the rest from reference TRBV7-9 and TRBJ2-7 gives the full variable domain: DTGVSQNPRHKITKRGQNVTFRCDPISEHNRLYWYRQTLGQGPEFLTYFQNEAQLEKSRLLSDRFSAERPKGSFSTLEIQRTEQGDSAMYLCASSLGSYEQYFGPGTRLTVT.

This clone appeared a few times. The rearrangement joins TRBV2 to TRBJ1-1; D gene unclear. Trimming took off 3 bases at V and 4 bases at J, with 6 bases between the two ends. Germline CDR1 reads SNHLY; CDR2 reads FYNNEI. CDR3 length equals 12 residues. CDR3 sequence reads: CASSERATEAFF. CDR3 bases: TGTGCCAGCAGTGAGAGGGCCACTGAAGCTTTCTTT.

The rearrangement uses TRBV14 and TRBJ2-2; the D gene is possibly TRBD1 (5 bases). Germline V gene data show CDR1 as SGHDN and CDR2 as FVKESK. Trimming shortened V by 1 base and J by 6 bases, and 9 bases separated the two germline ends. The CDR3 covers 14 residues. This CDR3 is CASSQGAGSGELFF. In nucleotides, the CDR3 is TGTGCCAGCAGCCAAGGGGCAGGGTCCGGGGAGCTGTTTTTT.

For this clone: Other DNA sequences from this sample encode an identical CDR3 as well. This rearrangement joins TRBV5-6 to TRBJ2-7, with TRBD1 identical over 9 bases. Unmatched junction bases numbered 2, after V lost 3 bases and J lost 4 bases. Germline V gene lookup returns CDR1 SGHDT and CDR2 YYEEEE. The CDR3 is 13 amino acids. The CDR3 bases are TGTGCCAGCAGCTCGACAGGGGGGTACGAGCAGTACTTC. It is translated as CASSSTGGYEQYF.

The V gene is TRBV7-3, the J gene TRBJ2-1; D gene unclear. Per the germline V gene, CDR1 is SGHTA and CDR2 is FQGTGA. The CDR3 consists of 15 residues. V was cut by 1 base and J by 9 bases, with 16 bases left in between. CDR3 nucleotides: TGTGCCAGCAGCTTAAGGCCGGAATACTACGGTGAGCAGTTCTTC. Residues: CASSLRPEYYGEQFF. The variable domain in full, with the rest retrieved from reference TRBV7-3 and TRBJ2-1, is GAGVSQTPSNKVTEKGKYVELRCDPISGHTALYWYRQSLGQGPEFLIYFQGTGAADDSGLPNDRFFAVRPEGSVSTLKIQRTERGDSAVYLCASSLRPEYYGEQFFGPGTRLTVL.

The genes are TRBV6-6 and TRBJ2-5, with 9 nucleotides matching TRBD2. V lost 6 bases, J lost 7 bases, and 15 bases stayed unmatched. Germline assignment: CDR1 MNHNY and CDR2 SVGAGI (reference sequence). The CDR3 is made up of 16 amino acids. CDR3 amino acids: CASSGTSLKSEGTQYF. The CDR3 nucleotides are TGTGCCAGCAGCGGGACTAGCTTGAAGTCCGAGGGGACCCAGTACTTC.

This chain uses TRBV11-3 with TRBJ2-1, with D possibly being TRBD1 (6 bases). V shed 1 base and J shed 7 bases, with 14 bases lying between them. Germline loops: CDR1 SGHNT, CDR2 YENEEA. The CDR3 totals 15 residues. Written as DNA, the CDR3 is TGTGCCAGCAGCTTAGCGGGGACATCGGGGAATGAGCAGTTCTTC. As protein: CASSLAGTSGNEQFF.

The rearrangement uses TRBV2 and TRBJ2-3; the D gene is possibly TRBD2 (5 bases). The V and J ends lost 4 bases and 4 bases respectively, with 12 bases between them. The CDR3 runs 14 residues. Germline V gene data show CDR1 as SNHLY and CDR2 as FYNNEI. As DNA, the CDR3 is TGTGCCAGCAGTGTAGTGAGCGGCGCAGATACGCAGTATTTT. Encoded protein: CASSVVSGADTQYF.

The rearrangement links TRBV7-2 to TRBJ1-2; TRBD1 matches at 8 bases. The ends lost 4 bases at V and 4 bases at J; junction bases unmatched: 8. CDR3 size: 15 residues. Germline V gene lookup returns CDR1 SGHTA and CDR2 FQGNSA. CDR3 in amino acids: CASSSQGARSYGYTF. In DNA, the CDR3 is TGTGCCAGCAGCTCTCAGGGGGCGCGGAGCTATGGCTACACCTTC.

V is TRBV20-1 and J is TRBJ2-5, with 7 bases that match TRBD2. Germline V CDR1 and CDR2: DFQATT, SNEGSKA (reference sequence). The CDR3 runs to 11 residues. Trimming took 6 bases from V and 5 from J; bases not matched to a gene: 3. Here the CDR3 DNA reads TGCAGTGCGACTAGCTCTGAGACCCAGTACTTC. Translation gives CSATSSETQYF.

The rearrangement uses TRBV30 and TRBJ1-2; 7 nucleotides align to TRBD1. V lost 1 base and J lost 0; bases outside the gene matches: 5. CDR3 length equals 15 residues. Germline CDR1 is GTSNPN and CDR2 is SVGIG (reference sequence). The CDR3 region is CAWSGTGTANYGYTF. In nucleotides, the CDR3 is TGTGCCTGGAGTGGAACCGGGACAGCTAACTATGGCTACACCTTC.

V and J are TRBV5-1 and TRBJ1-3, with D uncertain. The CDR3 runs to 13 residues. Trimming took off 9 bases at V and 5 bases at J, with 15 bases between the two ends. Germline values: CDR1 SGHRS, CDR2 YFSETQ. The CDR3 DNA reads TGCGCCACCCCTCGCGCGGTCCGAAACACCATATATTTT. This gives the protein CATPRAVRNTIYF.

This clone came up a few times. The gene calls are TRBV14 and TRBJ2-5, with 11 nucleotides matching TRBD2. Germline-derived CDR1 and CDR2 are SGHDN and FVKESK. CDR3 size: 17 residues. V lost 2 bases and J lost 0; bases outside the gene matches: 5. The CDR3 region is CASSQRLAGLYQETQYF. CDR3 DNA sequence: TGTGCCAGCAGCCAAAGACTAGCGGGGTTGTACCAAGAGACCCAGTACTTC.

J is TRBJ2-7 and V is TRBV9; D may be TRBD1 (5 bases). Germline CDR1 reads SGDLS; CDR2 reads YYNGEE. V lost 0 bases to trimming and J lost 4 bases, with 11 bases between them. This CDR3 is 14 amino acids long. The CDR3 DNA reads TGTGCCAGCAGCGTAGACCAGGGATCGTACGAGCAGTACTTC. Its protein is CASSVDQGSYEQYF.

The chain combines TRBV7-9 with TRBJ2-7; 7 bases map to TRBD1. This CDR3 has 12 residues. J was trimmed by 8 bases and V by 4 bases; bases with no gene match: 5. Germline loops: CDR1 SEHNR, CDR2 FQNEAQ (reference sequence). CDR3 residues: CASSSVTGQQYF. The CDR3 region has the DNA TGTGCCAGCAGCTCCGTGACAGGGCAGCAGTACTTC.

The rearrangement links TRBV4-3 to TRBJ1-2; D is undetermined. V lost 1 base to trimming and J lost 6 bases, with 12 bases between them. CDR1 and CDR2 (germline): LGHNA, YSLEER. CDR3 length: 14 residues. CDR3 in DNA: TGCGCCAGCAGCCAAGGTCACGGGTCCCATGGCTACACCTTC. The encoded protein is CASSQGHGSHGYTF.

The chain couples TRBV7-9 to TRBJ1-2; D may be TRBD1 (6 bases). This CDR3 is built from 14 residues. Deletions cut 5 bases from V and 4 bases from J, with 14 bases between. CDR1 and CDR2 from the germline V gene are SEHNR and FQNEAQ (reference sequence). CDR3 loop: CASSLGGQSYGYTF. In DNA, the CDR3 is TGTGCCAGCAGCCTAGGAGGACAGAGCTATGGCTACACCTTC.

In regard to this clone: No conserved phenylalanine or tryptophan is present at the end of the CDR3, so a read error is the likely explanation. It is unclear where the CDR3 begins or ends on the DNA, so no DNA is shown, and the CDR3 is as TCRdb lists it. The rearrangement joins TRBV7-9 to TRBJ1-1; the table names TRBD1, a call not compared with the DNA. CDR1 is SEHNR, CDR2 FQNEAQ, per germline (reference sequence). With termini counted, the CDR3 has 12 amino acids. CDR3 protein: CASSLVGGQITV.

J is TRBJ1-1 and V is TRBV7-2, with D perhaps matching TRBD1 (6 bases). Germline CDR1 is SGHTA and CDR2 is FQGNSA. Trimming shortened V by 5 bases and J by 1 base, and 14 bases separated the two germline ends. The CDR3 is 15 amino acids. The CDR3 is CASSEQGGGNTEAFF. The CDR3, as DNA: TGTGCCAGCAGCGAACAAGGGGGGGGGAACACTGAAGCTTTCTTT.

The chain joins TRBV7-2 to TRBJ1-1; tentatively, D is TRBD1 (5 bases). Germline-derived CDR1 and CDR2 are SGHTA and FQGNSA. Trimming left V 3 bases short and J 3 bases short, with 11 bases between. The CDR3 has 14 amino acids. The CDR3 DNA follows: TGTGCCAGCAGCTTTAGGGGTTTGTACACTGAAGCTTTCTTT. It is translated as CASSFRGLYTEAFF.

V gene TRBV6-4 combines with J gene TRBJ2-1; 8 bases are a match to TRBD1. Germline V gives CDR1 MRHNA, CDR2 SNTAGT. CDR3 size: 11 residues. V shed 2 bases, J shed 14 bases, and the junction held 2 bases outside the gene matches. The CDR3 region has the DNA TGTGCCAGCAGTGACGGGACAGGAAAGTTCTTC. It encodes CASSDGTGKFF.